This entry describes one TCR beta chain. Trimming left V 3 bases short and J 1 base short, with 14 bases between. Germline V CDR1 and CDR2: LGHNA, YNFKEQ. This CDR3 has 16 residues. This record comes from a study of blood T cell repertoires in COVID-19. Across the whole study: Samples taken during acute and convalescent COVID-19 were collected in the United States, Italy and Spain. Nucleic acid was either cDNA or gDNA, and it came from T cells, B-cell-depleted T cells, or PBMCs.

Original methodology: Estimation of nucleated cell counts was performed using reference gene primer amplification. The table came from immunoSEQ multiplex PCR; TCRdb's copy has only in-frame clones and leaves some out. V, J and clone size derive from that table, while D and trimming were established from the DNA sequence. The sample has around 200,000 clones, about 83% seen once. This sequence originates from a man aged 45 to 65 with active or convalescent COVID-19. Sequencing was performed on peripheral blood. The chain links TRBV4-2 to TRBJ2-3; D may be TRBD2 (6 bases). Here the CDR3 reads CASSQVAVGGTDTQYF. CDR3 bases: TGTGCCAGCAGCCAGGTAGCGGTAGGGGGCACAGATACGCAGTATTTT.